Included here is one TCR beta chain sequence, with context. TCRdb's table, derived via immunoSEQ multiplex PCR, lists solely in-frame clones and lacks some. Among 54,000 or so clones listed, over 70% were seen once. CDR3 length: 12 residues. The V gene's germline CDR1 is SGDLS and CDR2 YYNGEE. V lost 5 bases, J lost 3 bases, and 8 bases lay in between. This entry is derived from a study of pediatric ulcerative colitis. The receptor comes from a boy between 10 and 17 years old who was a control in a study of pediatric ulcerative colitis. This chain connects TRBV9 to TRBJ1-1; no clear D. Sample: blood. Here the CDR3 reads CASRGIHTEAFF. CDR3 DNA sequence: TGTGCCAGCAGAGGCATTCACACTGAAGCTTTCTTT.